The 24 T cell receptor beta chains in this list originate from one sample, sequenced in a study of PD-L1 blockade in urothelial cancer. TCRdb's copy holds only in-frame clones and misses some; the assay was immunoSEQ multiplex PCR. The table shows 95,000 or so clones, with over 75% occurring only once. Sample time point: pretreatment peripheral blood. Sequenced here: PBMCs, sampled around atezolizumab (anti-PD-L1) treatment. The origin of the receptors is a man in his fifties or sixties with urothelial cancer.

The CDR3 DNA sequence: TGCGCCAGCAGTGAGCGGAGACAGGGGGCTCGGGCCAAAAACATTCAGTACTTC. Encoded protein: CASSERRQGARAKNIQYF. This chain connects TRBV10-2 to TRBJ2-4; 10 bases are a match to TRBD1. The CDR3 contains 18 residues. J gave up 1 base and V 2 bases, and 8 bases lay outside the gene matches. Germline V lookup: CDR1 WSHSY, CDR2 SAAADI.

The rearrangement links TRBV6-1 to TRBJ2-1; D gene ambiguous. The CDR3 has 12 residues. Germline V gene sequence: CDR1 MNHNS, CDR2 SASEGT. Between the trimmed V and J ends, which lost 0 bases and 16 bases, there was a span of 13 bases. CDR3 residues: CASSEAALGDFF. In DNA, the CDR3 is TGTGCCAGCAGTGAAGCGGCCCTAGGCGACTTCTTC.

V gene TRBV5-4 combines with J gene TRBJ2-5, with a weak D call TRBD2 (7 bases). The CDR3 totals 16 residues. V was cut by 4 bases and J by 1 base, with 17 bases left in between. Germline assignment: CDR1 SGHNT and CDR2 YYREEE (reference sequence). This CDR3 is CASSDPQAGAQETQYF. The CDR3 DNA is TGTGCCAGCAGCGACCCGCAGGCGGGGGCCCAAGAGACCCAGTACTTC.

This clone occurred once. The chain employs TRBV5-5 and TRBJ2-4, with D possibly being TRBD2 (5 bases). Germline CDR1 SGHKS, CDR2 YYEKEE (reference sequence). This CDR3 is built from 14 residues. V was cut by 0 bases and J by 7 bases, with 11 bases left in between. The CDR3, as DNA: TGTGCCAGCAGCTTGGGCCCGGGGTGGAACATTCAGTACTTC. Protein sequence: CASSLGPGWNIQYF.

This clone was seen just once. This chain joins TRBV18 and TRBJ2-3, with 10 bases lining up with TRBD2. Trimming took 0 bases from V and 4 from J; bases not matched to a gene: 7. The germline CDR1 and CDR2 sequences are KGHSH and LQKENI. The CDR3 has 17 amino acids. The CDR3 reads CASSPPSSGGGADTQYF. The CDR3 region has the DNA TGTGCCAGCTCACCACCTTCCAGCGGGGGGGGCGCAGATACGCAGTATTTT.

The chain links TRBV4-2 to TRBJ1-1, with a weak D call TRBD1 (6 bases). The CDR3 extends over 17 amino acids. Germline lookup yields CDR1 LGHNA and CDR2 YNFKEQ. Between the trimmed V and J ends, which lost 1 base and 4 bases, there was a span of 19 bases. The CDR3 sequence is CASSQGLVGGRSTEAFF. The CDR3, as DNA: TGTGCCAGCAGCCAAGGTCTGGTCGGGGGGCGGAGCACTGAAGCTTTCTTT.

This sequence joins TRBV28 and TRBJ2-1, with TRBD2 identical over 10 bases. Trimming cost V 6 bases and J 2 bases; bases outside gene matches: 4. The CDR3 loop spans 15 amino acids. Germline V gives CDR1 MDHEN, CDR2 SYDVKM. The CDR3 loop reads CASSALAGTYNEQFF. CDR3 nucleotide sequence: TGTGCCAGCAGCGCACTAGCGGGGACCTACAATGAGCAGTTCTTC.

The rearrangement uses TRBV5-1 and TRBJ2-2; weak D call: TRBD1 (5 bases). This CDR3 is 15 amino acids long. Trimming shortened V by 0 bases and J by 1 base, and 7 bases separated the two germline ends. Germline CDR1 SGHRS, CDR2 YFSETQ. CDR3 amino acids: CASSLGQLNTGELFF. The DNA of the CDR3 is TGCGCCAGCAGCTTGGGACAGTTGAACACCGGGGAGCTGTTTTTT.

The chain employs TRBV5-4 and TRBJ2-6, with TRBD1 identical over 10 bases. The CDR3 runs 19 residues. Germline V gene lookup returns CDR1 SGHNT and CDR2 YYREEE (reference sequence). V was pared by 4 bases and J by 3 bases, with 13 bases of the junction left unmatched. CDR3 protein: CASSIDRDRGVGGANVLTF. The CDR3 bases are TGTGCCAGCAGCATTGACCGGGACAGGGGAGTTGGTGGGGCCAACGTCCTGACTTTC.

J is TRBJ2-3 and V is TRBV5-1, with D hard to call. V was pared by 3 bases and J by 5 bases, with 10 bases between. The V gene's germline CDR1 is SGHRS and CDR2 YFSETQ. The CDR3 spans 13 residues. The CDR3 nucleotides are TGCGCCAGCAGCTCTCTCTATGGAGATACGCAGTATTTT. It specifies CASSSLYGDTQYF.

The CDR3 DNA follows: TGTGCCAGCAGCGTGGGACAGGGGGCGCTTTCACAGAATGAGCAGTTCTTC. This translates into CASSVGQGALSQNEQFF. The gene calls are TRBV9 and TRBJ2-1, with TRBD1 matching over 12 bases. The CDR3 has 17 amino acids. Germline V gene lookup returns CDR1 SGDLS and CDR2 YYNGEE. V lost 2 bases to trimming and J lost 7 bases; unmatched junction nucleotides: 10.

The chain joins TRBV6-1 to TRBJ2-7; 9 nucleotides agree with TRBD1. J gave up 4 bases and V 7 bases, and 8 bases lay outside the gene matches. Germline-derived CDR1 and CDR2 are MNHNS and SASEGT. CDR3 length: 14 amino acids. The CDR3 bases are TGTGCCAGCATGCTTGGGACAGGGCATTACGAGCAGTACTTC. Its translation: CASMLGTGHYEQYF.

This clone was seen a handful of times. The rearrangement uses TRBV5-1 and TRBJ1-1, with no clear D. This CDR3 contains 14 residues. V lost 0 bases to trimming and J lost 1 base, with 7 bases between them. Looked up from germline, CDR1 is SGHRS and CDR2 is YFSETQ. The CDR3: CASSLAGGNTEAFF. CDR3 sequence (DNA): TGCGCCAGCAGCTTGGCAGGAGGGAACACTGAAGCTTTCTTT.

The chain has TRBV30 and TRBJ2-1, with D possibly TRBD2 on 5 matching bases. With 0 bases removed from V and 10 bases from J, the gap between germline ends came to 10 bases. CDR3 length equals 12 residues. Germline V CDR1 and CDR2: GTSNPN, SVGIG (reference sequence). CDR3 sequence (DNA): TGTGCCTGGAGTGTCAGAGGCGGGGAGCAGTTCTTC. Its translation is CAWSVRGGEQFF. Combining the CDR3 with reference TRBV30 and TRBJ2-1 gives the whole variable domain SQTIHQWPATLVQPVGSPLSLECTVEGTSNPNLYWYRQAAGRGLQLLFYSVGIGQISSEVPQNLSASRPQDRQFILSSKKLLLSDSGFYLCAWSVRGGEQFFGPGTRLTVL.

J is TRBJ2-5 and V is TRBV7-3; D is possibly TRBD2 (5 bases). This CDR3 has 13 residues. The V end was cut by 1 base, the J end by 4 bases, with 7 bases between. In germline, CDR1 is SGHTA, CDR2 FQGTGA. The CDR3 reads CASSLRGSETQYF. In DNA, the CDR3 is TGTGCCAGCAGCTTAAGAGGGTCAGAGACCCAGTACTTC.

This chain's CDR3 is CASSAYRAEQFF. In DNA form, the CDR3 reads TGTGCCAGTAGCGCCTATCGCGCGGAGCAGTTCTTC. The chain employs TRBV19 and TRBJ2-1; D remains unclear. This CDR3 is 12 amino acids long. Per the germline V gene, CDR1 is LNHDA and CDR2 is SQIVND (reference sequence). V dropped 6 bases and J dropped 10 bases, with 13 bases sitting between them.

The chain is built from TRBV5-1 and TRBJ2-1, with D perhaps matching TRBD1 (6 bases). Germline V lookup: CDR1 SGHRS, CDR2 YFSETQ. V lost 0 bases and J lost 2, with 15 bases in between. The CDR3 is 17 amino acids. CDR3 bases: TGCGCCAGCAGCTTGGCCGTCGGTCAGGGGCCCTACAATGAGCAGTTCTTC. Protein: CASSLAVGQGPYNEQFF.

This chain links TRBV6-1 with TRBJ1-3; D may be TRBD1 (5 bases). Germline V CDR1 and CDR2: MNHNS, SASEGT. CDR3 length equals 17 residues. V lost 2 bases and J 0 bases, leaving 14 bases between the germline ends. The CDR3 region has the DNA TGTGCCAGCAGTGAATTGGGACTGTGGGGCTCTGGAAACACCATATATTTT. Translation gives CASSELGLWGSGNTIYF.

The chain combines TRBV7-6 with TRBJ1-2; D is perhaps TRBD1 (5 bases). Deletions cut 5 bases from V and 0 bases from J, with 13 bases between. The CDR3 is 15 amino acids. Germline-derived CDR1 and CDR2 are SGHVS and FNYEAQ. CDR3 bases: TGTGCCAGCAGCCCTGTTACAGGAACTAACTATGGCTACACCTTC. This encodes CASSPVTGTNYGYTF.

The genes are TRBV6-1 and TRBJ2-5; possibly TRBD1 for D (6 bases). V lost 8 bases, J lost 5 bases, and 15 bases lay in between. The CDR3 is made up of 13 amino acids. CDR1 and CDR2 from the germline V gene are MNHNS and SASEGT. DNA of the CDR3: TGTGCCAGCCACCAGGGGCTAGGGGAGACCCAGTACTTC. Protein product: CASHQGLGETQYF.

This chain joins TRBV7-2 and TRBJ2-1; 11 positions match TRBD2. The V and J ends lost 5 bases and 5 bases, in that order; junction bases with no gene match: 5. The CDR3 consists of 15 residues. The germline V gene has CDR1 SGHTA and CDR2 FQGNSA. CDR3 sequence: CASSTPGLADNEQFF. For the CDR3, the DNA is TGTGCCAGCAGCACACCGGGACTAGCGGACAATGAGCAGTTCTTC. The full variable domain, its missing parts supplied by reference TRBV7-2 and TRBJ2-1, is GAGVSQSPSNKVTEKGKDVELRCDPISGHTALYWYRQSLGQGLEFLIYFQGNSAPDKSGLPSDRFSAERTGGSVSTLTIQRTQQEDSAVYLCASSTPGLADNEQFFGPGTRLTVL.

This chain links TRBV9 with TRBJ2-2; TRBD1 might be the D (6 bases). V lost 2 bases and J lost 3, with 8 bases in between. The CDR3 runs 14 residues. Germline V gene lookup returns CDR1 SGDLS and CDR2 YYNGEE. The CDR3, as DNA: TGTGCCAGCAGCGTTTACAGGGACACCGGGGAGCTGTTTTTT. This codes for CASSVYRDTGELFF. Full variable domain (outside the CDR3, taken from reference TRBV9 and TRBJ2-2): DSGVTQTPKHLITATGQRVTLRCSPRSGDLSVYWYQQSLDQGLQFLIQYYNGEERAKGNILERFSAQQFPDLHSELNLSSLELGDSALYFCASSVYRDTGELFFGEGSRLTVL.

The genes are TRBV28 and TRBJ1-4, with 7 bases that match TRBD1. Per germline, CDR1 MDHEN and CDR2 SYDVKM. The CDR3 consists of 11 residues. V lost 6 bases, J lost 15 bases, and 7 bases stayed unmatched. CDR3 DNA sequence: TGTGCCAGCAGCCTACAGGGGAAAGTGTTTTTT. Translating gives CASSLQGKVFF.

J is TRBJ2-1 and V is TRBV5-1; the D is unclear. Trimming shortened V by 3 bases and J by 8 bases, and 12 bases separated the two germline ends. CDR1 and CDR2 (germline): SGHRS, YFSETQ. This CDR3 is 13 amino acids long. CDR3 DNA: TGCGCCAGCAGCTCGCAAAACACCGATGAGCAGTTCTTC. Translation: CASSSQNTDEQFF.